Following are 27 T cell receptor beta chains from one sample sequenced in a study of OX40 agonist ivuxolimab in advanced cancers. Measured with immunoSEQ multiplex PCR; TCRdb has only the in-frame clones, and not every one. The repertoire consists of some 70,000 clones, with about 90% occurring once and the leading ten covering about 1.3%. The source material was CD4+ or CD8+ T cells sorted from blood, sampled in a trial of the OX40 agonist ivuxolimab. The receptors here all came from an adult with an advanced solid tumor such as melanoma, head and neck, liver or kidney cancer.

In this sample, this clone turned up a few times. The rearrangement joins TRBV5-1 to TRBJ2-1, with 11 bases aligning to TRBD2. J gave up 6 bases and V 3 bases, and 5 bases lay outside the gene matches. This CDR3 contains 15 residues. In germline, CDR1 is SGHRS, CDR2 YFSETQ. CDR3 amino acids: CASSSETSGVNEQFF. CDR3 coding DNA: TGCGCCAGCAGCTCCGAGACTAGCGGGGTCAATGAGCAGTTCTTC.

This chain uses TRBV5-6 with TRBJ1-2, with D perhaps matching TRBD1 (5 bases). This CDR3 contains 14 residues. Germline CDR1 reads SGHDT; CDR2 reads YYEEEE. The V end was cut by 1 base, the J end by 6 bases, with 13 bases between. The DNA for the CDR3 is TGTGCCAGCAGCTTGCCGGGGCAGGATGATGGCTACACCTTC. Encoded protein: CASSLPGQDDGYTF. Filled out from reference TRBV5-6 and TRBJ1-2, the complete variable domain reads DAGVTQSPTHLIKTRGQQVTLRCSPKSGHDTVSWYQQALGQGPQFIFQYYEEEERQRGNFPDRFSGHQFPNYSSELNVNALLLGDSALYLCASSLPGQDDGYTFGSGTRLTVV.

The rearrangement uses TRBV2 and TRBJ1-5; TRBD1 matches at 7 bases. CDR3 size: 15 residues. The junction had 6 bases not matched to a gene; V was cut back by 5 bases and J by 2 bases. Germline V gene sequence: CDR1 SNHLY, CDR2 FYNNEI. The CDR3 DNA sequence: TGTGCCAGCAGTCCCGGGGACAGCGGCAATCAGCCCCAGCATTTT. Protein: CASSPGDSGNQPQHF. The whole variable domain, remainder taken from reference TRBV2 and TRBJ1-5, is EPEVTQTPSHQVTQMGQEVILRCVPISNHLYFYWYRQILGQKVEFLVSFYNNEISEKSEIFDDQFSVERPDGSNFTLKIRSTKLEDSAMYFCASSPGDSGNQPQHFGDGTRLSIL.

This clone ranks as medium-sized. This sequence joins TRBV12-5 and TRBJ1-5, with a weak D call TRBD1 (6 bases). The CDR3 loop spans 13 amino acids. Germline V gene data show CDR1 as LGHNT and CDR2 as FRNRAP. V was cut by 4 bases and J by 10 bases, with 14 bases left in between. The DNA of the CDR3 is TGTGCTAGTGGTTCGGACAGCCTTCTACCCCAGCATTTT. It specifies CASGSDSLLPQHF.

V is TRBV6-5 and J is TRBJ2-7; D is unclear. Germline V gene sequence: CDR1 MNHEY, CDR2 SVGAGI. V was pared by 10 bases and J by 1 base, with 20 bases between. The CDR3 covers 15 residues. CDR3 sequence reads: CATRLHHGPSYEQYF. In DNA form, the CDR3 reads TGTGCCACCCGTCTCCATCACGGACCGTCCTACGAGCAGTACTTC.

The V gene is TRBV7-2, the J gene TRBJ2-4; 8 nucleotides agree with TRBD1. Germline V lookup: CDR1 SGHTA, CDR2 FQGNSA. Germline trimming cut 5 bases from V and 0 bases from J; bases unmatched to any gene: 6. This CDR3 is built from 16 residues. CDR3 nucleotide sequence: TGTGCCAGCAGCCCTACAGGGGGATTAGCCAAAAACATTCAGTACTTC. Protein sequence: CASSPTGGLAKNIQYF.

This clone came up once. The rearrangement links TRBV18 to TRBJ1-2; D remains unclear. This CDR3 region has 12 residues. Trimming removed 3 bases from V and 8 bases from J, with 10 bases in between. Germline lookup yields CDR1 KGHSH and CDR2 LQKENI. This CDR3 reads CASSPARHGYTF. The CDR3 DNA follows: TGTGCCAGCTCACCCGCCAGGCACGGCTACACCTTC.

The V gene is TRBV4-3, the J gene TRBJ2-7, with 12 bases fitting TRBD2. CDR1 and CDR2 from the germline V gene are LGHNA and YSLEER. The CDR3 has 17 amino acids. The V and J ends lost 0 bases and 6 bases, in that order; junction bases with no gene match: 9. This CDR3 is CASSQESRLAGVGEQYF. The CDR3 bases are TGCGCCAGCAGCCAAGAAAGTAGACTAGCGGGAGTCGGCGAGCAGTACTTC.

The V and J genes are TRBV28 and TRBJ2-6, with TRBD2 identical over 13 bases. The ends lost 8 bases at V and 1 base at J; junction bases unmatched: 11. The CDR3 length is 19 residues. Germline assignment: CDR1 MDHEN and CDR2 SYDVKM. CDR3 sequence: CASEGLRLAGGSGANVLTF. The CDR3 DNA follows: TGTGCCAGCGAAGGTTTAAGACTAGCGGGAGGATCTGGGGCCAACGTCCTGACTTTC.

This sequence joins TRBV14 and TRBJ1-2, with a weak D call TRBD1 (5 bases). The germline V gene encodes CDR1 SGHDN and CDR2 FVKESK. V was clipped by 4 bases and J by 4 bases, with 7 bases between them. There are 12 residues in the CDR3. DNA for the CDR3: TGTGCCAGCAGCCCGGGACCCTATGGCTACACCTTC. Translated: CASSPGPYGYTF.

This clone appeared a few times. The chain links TRBV28 to TRBJ2-4; 8 nucleotides align to TRBD1. After removal of 6 bases from V and 7 bases from J, the junction contained 5 bases not matched to a gene. Germline V gives CDR1 MDHEN, CDR2 SYDVKM. The CDR3 has 13 residues. CDR3 amino acids: CASSPTGVNIQYF. CDR3 nucleotide sequence: TGTGCCAGCAGCCCGACAGGGGTTAACATTCAGTACTTC.

The chain employs TRBV6-1 and TRBJ2-3; no definite D call. Germline CDR1 reads MNHNS; CDR2 reads SASEGT. The V end lost 1 base, the J end lost 6 bases, and 5 bases lay between the germline ends. CDR3 length equals 12 residues. The CDR3 DNA reads as TGTGCCAGCAGTGAAGGGGCGGATACGCAGTATTTT. It translates to CASSEGADTQYF.

The chain employs TRBV6-5 and TRBJ2-7, with 7 bases matching TRBD1. V was clipped by 0 bases and J by 6 bases; unmatched bases: 8. The V gene's germline CDR1 is MNHEY and CDR2 SVGAGI. The CDR3 runs 15 residues. This chain's CDR3 is CASSYSSRGRAEQYF. The CDR3, as DNA: TGTGCCAGCAGTTACTCGAGTAGGGGGCGCGCCGAGCAGTACTTC.

CDR3 bases: TGTGCCACCAGCGCCCGACTAGCTGGCACAGATACGCAGTATTTT. The encoded protein is CATSARLAGTDTQYF. The J gene is TRBJ2-3, the V gene TRBV15; 7 nucleotides line up with TRBD2. Trimming at V came to 5 bases and at J to 1 base, leaving 6 bases not matched to a gene. Germline loops: CDR1 LNHNV, CDR2 YYDKDF (reference sequence). This CDR3 region has 15 residues.

V is TRBV7-9 and J is TRBJ1-3; no clear D. Looked up from germline, CDR1 is SEHNR and CDR2 is FQNEAQ (reference sequence). Trimming took off 0 bases at V and 3 bases at J, with 3 bases between the two ends. This CDR3 is 13 amino acids long. The CDR3 loop reads CASSLALGNTIYF. The CDR3 DNA is TGTGCCAGCAGCTTAGCGCTTGGAAACACCATATATTTT.

This chain joins TRBV5-1 and TRBJ2-5; 7 bases agree with TRBD2. This CDR3 is 13 amino acids long. Germline CDR1 reads SGHRS; CDR2 reads YFSETQ. V was pared by 3 bases and J by 5 bases, with 4 bases of the junction left unmatched. The CDR3 region is CASSWGGDETQYF. The CDR3 DNA reads TGCGCCAGCAGCTGGGGAGGGGACGAGACCCAGTACTTC.

The chain employs TRBV4-3 and TRBJ2-5, with 8 nucleotides matching TRBD2. Losses at the gene ends were 1 base for V and 2 bases for J; bases not matched to a gene: 9. CDR3 length: 17 amino acids. Germline V lookup: CDR1 LGHNA, CDR2 YSLEER. CDR3 in amino acids: CASSQVWTSLGQETQYF. The DNA for the CDR3 is TGCGCCAGCAGCCAAGTTTGGACTAGCTTGGGTCAAGAGACCCAGTACTTC.

This chain connects TRBV27 to TRBJ2-6, with D possibly being TRBD1 (6 bases). The germline V gene encodes CDR1 MNHEY and CDR2 SMNVEV (reference sequence). The V end was cut by 5 bases, the J end by 3 bases, with 11 bases between. The CDR3 runs 15 residues. The CDR3 bases are TGTGCCAGCAGTCGAGACAGGAGTGGGGCCAACGTCCTGACTTTC. As protein: CASSRDRSGANVLTF.

The chain employs TRBV6-6 and TRBJ1-5, with 8 bases aligning to TRBD1. Germline V lookup: CDR1 MNHNY, CDR2 SVGAGI (reference sequence). V was pared by 4 bases and J by 4 bases, with 3 bases of the junction left unmatched. The CDR3 extends over 14 amino acids. CDR3 nucleotides: TGTGCCAGCAGTTGGGACAGGTCGAATCAGCCCCAGCATTTT. Its translation is CASSWDRSNQPQHF.

The CDR3 region is CASRDRDQFYYEQYF. CDR3 coding DNA: TGTGCCAGTCGCGATCGGGACCAATTTTACTACGAGCAGTACTTC. V and J are TRBV19 and TRBJ2-7; D possibly uses TRBD1 or TRBD2 (5 bases each). The CDR3 runs to 15 residues. Trimming removed 8 bases from V and 3 bases from J, with 20 bases in between. Germline CDR1 and CDR2: LNHDA and SQIVND (reference sequence). Looking up the rest from reference TRBV19 and TRBJ2-7 gives the full variable domain: DGGITQSPKYLFRKEGQNVTLSCEQNLNHDAMYWYRQDPGQGLRLIYYSQIVNDFQKGDIAEGYSVSREKKESFPLTVTSAQKNPTAFYLCASRDRDQFYYEQYFGPGTRLTVT.

The chain combines TRBV27 with TRBJ2-7; D perhaps matches TRBD2 (7 bases). Germline V gene data show CDR1 as MNHEY and CDR2 as SMNVEV (reference sequence). Trimming cost V 4 bases and J 5 bases, with 9 bases left between them. This CDR3 region has 12 residues. CDR3 bases: TGTGCCAGCAGTTGGGGGGGCAACGAGCAGTACTTC. Translating gives CASSWGGNEQYF.

The rearrangement links TRBV28 to TRBJ2-7; the match to TRBD1 covers 11 bases. The CDR3 has 15 amino acids. V lost 6 bases and J lost 3; bases outside the gene matches: 7. Germline CDR1 reads MDHEN; CDR2 reads SYDVKM. In nucleotides, the CDR3 is TGTGCCAGCAGGCCTCCGGGACAGGGGGTCTACGAGCAGTACTTC. Translation: CASRPPGQGVYEQYF.

The chain carries TRBV7-9 and TRBJ2-7; possibly TRBD1 for D (6 bases). The CDR3 is 13 residues long. CDR1 SEHNR and CDR2 FQNEAQ come from the germline V gene (reference sequence). V gave up 4 bases and J gave up 4 bases, with 11 bases separating them. CDR3: CASSSDRLYEQYF. The CDR3 region has the DNA TGTGCCAGCAGCTCTGACAGGTTATACGAGCAGTACTTC. Based on the CDR3 plus reference TRBV7-9 and TRBJ2-7, the full variable domain is DTGVSQNPRHKITKRGQNVTFRCDPISEHNRLYWYRQTLGQGPEFLTYFQNEAQLEKSRLLSDRFSAERPKGSFSTLEIQRTEQGDSAMYLCASSSDRLYEQYFGPGTRLTVT.

The J gene is TRBJ2-1, the V gene TRBV28; D is possibly TRBD2 (7 bases). Germline V gene lookup returns CDR1 MDHEN and CDR2 SYDVKM. The length of the CDR3 is 16 residues. The germline V and J ends were trimmed by 6 bases and 6 bases, with 21 bases remaining between them. DNA of the CDR3: TGTGCCAGCAGCCGACCCGGAGCGGGACACTTCAATGAGCAGTTCTTC. Its translation: CASSRPGAGHFNEQFF.

The chain is built from TRBV6-6 and TRBJ1-1, with TRBD1 as a possible D gene (6 bases). The CDR3 covers 15 residues. V lost 2 bases to trimming and J lost 5 bases, with 15 bases between them. Germline loops: CDR1 MNHNY, CDR2 SVGAGI (reference sequence). The CDR3 here is CASSYDGGAGTEAFF. The CDR3 DNA sequence: TGTGCCAGCAGTTACGACGGGGGCGCGGGGACTGAAGCTTTCTTT.

The V call is TRBV18, the J call TRBJ1-1; 9 nucleotides align to TRBD1. The germline CDR1 and CDR2 sequences are KGHSH and LQKENI. The V segment lost 5 bases and the J segment 4 bases; nucleotides outside the gene matches: 2. The CDR3 consists of 13 residues. In DNA, the CDR3 is TGTGCCAGCTCATCACAGGGGGCCACTGAAGCTTTCTTT. Amino acid sequence: CASSSQGATEAFF.

The gene calls are TRBV7-2 and TRBJ1-4; TRBD1 matches 7 bases. CDR1 and CDR2 (germline): SGHTA, FQGNSA. CDR3 length: 14 residues. Trimming took 8 bases from V and 8 from J; bases not matched to a gene: 11. The CDR3 spells CASGKQGTVEKLFF. CDR3 sequence (DNA): TGTGCCAGCGGAAAACAAGGGACAGTAGAAAAACTGTTTTTT.